In its sample, the clone carrying this T cell receptor (beta chain) was seen many times. The antigen is not known. TCRdb re-called the 5' RACE reads with MiXCR, one entry per CDR3 protein. Of a few hundred thousand distinct CDR3 sequences listed, roughly 8% are singletons. The data were taken from a study of T-cell memory formation after mild COVID-19. Across the study: TCR clustering was largely donor specific.

The CDR3 loop spans 14 amino acids. CDR1 MNHEY and CDR2 SVGAGI come from the germline V gene. V was clipped by 0 bases and J by 5 bases, with 8 bases between them. Study-wide results and limits: Among contracting clones, CD4+ were mainly CM/EM and CD8+ enriched in EMRA. The study detected some responding clones in pre-infection memory, suggesting cross-reactive memory joined.

The sequence derives from a man younger than 30 who had mild COVID-19 (a few samples of this study predate the infection). Cell type and time point are not known. The V and J genes are TRBV6-5 and TRBJ1-5; D gene ambiguous. Sample: PBMCs or a T cell subset sorted from them (not recorded which). The chain's CDR3 is CASSYSGSHQPQHF. CDR3 bases: TGTGCCAGCAGTTACTCAGGCAGTCATCAGCCCCAGCATTTT.